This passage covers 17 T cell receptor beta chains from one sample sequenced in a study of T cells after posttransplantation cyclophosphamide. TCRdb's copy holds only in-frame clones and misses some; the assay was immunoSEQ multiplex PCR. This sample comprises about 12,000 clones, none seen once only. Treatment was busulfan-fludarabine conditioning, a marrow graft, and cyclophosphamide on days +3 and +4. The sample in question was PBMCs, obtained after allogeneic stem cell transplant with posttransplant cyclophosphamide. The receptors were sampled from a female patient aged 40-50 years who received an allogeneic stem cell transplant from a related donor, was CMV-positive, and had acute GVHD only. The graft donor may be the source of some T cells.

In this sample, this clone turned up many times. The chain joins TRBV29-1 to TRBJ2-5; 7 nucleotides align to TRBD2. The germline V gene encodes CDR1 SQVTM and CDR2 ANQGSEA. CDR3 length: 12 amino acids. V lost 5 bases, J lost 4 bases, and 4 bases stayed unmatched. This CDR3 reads CSVRSGGETQYF. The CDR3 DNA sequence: TGCAGCGTTAGATCGGGGGGAGAGACCCAGTACTTC. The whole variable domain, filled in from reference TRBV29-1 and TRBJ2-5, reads SAVISQKPSRDICQRGTSLTIQCQVDSQVTMMFWYRQQPGQSLTLIATANQGSEATYESGFVIDKFPISRPNLTFSTLTVSNMSPEDSSIYLCSVRSGGETQYFGPGTRLLVL.

This chain's CDR3 is CASSVAADTQYF. In DNA, the CDR3 is TGTGCCAGCAGCGTAGCAGCAGATACGCAGTATTTT. This chain links TRBV9 with TRBJ2-3; D unresolved. V lost 0 bases and J lost 4, with 3 bases in between. Germline V gene sequence: CDR1 SGDLS, CDR2 YYNGEE. CDR3 length equals 12 residues. Looking up the rest from reference TRBV9 and TRBJ2-3 gives the full variable domain: DSGVTQTPKHLITATGQRVTLRCSPRSGDLSVYWYQQSLDQGLQFLIQYYNGEERAKGNILERFSAQQFPDLHSELNLSSLELGDSALYFCASSVAADTQYFGPGTRLTVL.

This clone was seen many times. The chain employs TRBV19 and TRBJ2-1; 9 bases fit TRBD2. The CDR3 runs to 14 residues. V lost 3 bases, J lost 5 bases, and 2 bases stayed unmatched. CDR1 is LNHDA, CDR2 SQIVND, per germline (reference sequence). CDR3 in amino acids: CASSIRLADNEQFF. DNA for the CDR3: TGTGCCAGTAGTATTCGACTAGCGGACAATGAGCAGTTCTTC.

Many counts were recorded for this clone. The CDR3 nucleotides read TGTGCCAGCAGCTTTGGGACAGGGTACCAAGAGACCCAGTACTTC. Its translation is CASSFGTGYQETQYF. V and J are TRBV5-6 and TRBJ2-5, with 9 bases matching TRBD1. The germline V gene has CDR1 SGHDT and CDR2 YYEEEE. The CDR3 loop spans 15 amino acids. The J segment lost 0 bases and the V segment lost 2 bases, leaving 2 bases of the junction unmatched.

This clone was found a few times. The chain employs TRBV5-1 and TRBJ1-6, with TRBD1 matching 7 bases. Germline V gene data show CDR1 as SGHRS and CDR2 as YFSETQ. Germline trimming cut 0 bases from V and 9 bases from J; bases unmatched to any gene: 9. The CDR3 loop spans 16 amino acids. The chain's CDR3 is CASSLVTGTRFSPLHF. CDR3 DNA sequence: TGCGCCAGCAGCTTGGTGACAGGGACGAGGTTTTCACCCCTCCACTTT.

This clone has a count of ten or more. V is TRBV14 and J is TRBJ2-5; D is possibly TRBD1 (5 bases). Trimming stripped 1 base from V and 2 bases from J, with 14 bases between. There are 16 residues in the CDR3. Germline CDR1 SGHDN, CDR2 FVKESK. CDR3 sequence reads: CASSQVAARVQETQYF. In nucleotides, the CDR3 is TGTGCCAGCAGCCAAGTTGCCGCCAGGGTACAAGAGACCCAGTACTTC.

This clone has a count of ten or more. DNA for the CDR3: TGTGCCAGTAGTACCCGACTAGCGGGAGGGCTGGGTGAGCAGTTCTTC. It codes for CASSTRLAGGLGEQFF. This chain links TRBV19 with TRBJ2-1; 14 positions match TRBD2. The CDR3 is 16 amino acids. The germline gives CDR1 LNHDA, CDR2 SQIVND (reference sequence). V shed 4 bases, J shed 9 bases, and the junction held 8 bases outside the gene matches.

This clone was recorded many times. The CDR3 DNA reads TGTGCCAGCTCGCCCGACAGCTACGAGCAGTACGTC. Amino acids: CASSPDSYEQYV. The rearrangement uses TRBV18 and TRBJ2-7, with D tentatively TRBD1 (5 bases). The V gene's germline CDR1 is KGHSH and CDR2 LQKENI. The CDR3 has 12 amino acids. V dropped 6 bases and J dropped 3 bases, with 9 bases sitting between them.

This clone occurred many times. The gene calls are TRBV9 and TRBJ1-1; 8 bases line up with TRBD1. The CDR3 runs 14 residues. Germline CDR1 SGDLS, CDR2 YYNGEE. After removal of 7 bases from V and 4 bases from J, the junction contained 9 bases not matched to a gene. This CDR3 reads CASGPRTGPTEAFF. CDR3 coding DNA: TGTGCCAGCGGACCACGGACAGGGCCCACTGAAGCTTTCTTT.

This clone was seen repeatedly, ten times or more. CDR3 DNA sequence: TGTGCCAGCAGCCCCCATCCGGGGGAGGCAGATACGCAGTATTTT. Translated: CASSPHPGEADTQYF. The chain employs TRBV7-3 and TRBJ2-3; the D gene is possibly TRBD2 (6 bases). The CDR3 consists of 15 residues. Trimming pared 5 bases from V and 4 bases from J, leaving 16 bases between. In germline, CDR1 is SGHTA, CDR2 FQGTGA.

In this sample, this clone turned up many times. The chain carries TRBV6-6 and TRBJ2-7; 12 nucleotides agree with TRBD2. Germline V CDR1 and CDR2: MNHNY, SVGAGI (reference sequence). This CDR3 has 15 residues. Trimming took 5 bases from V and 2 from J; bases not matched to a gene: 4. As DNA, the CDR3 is TGTGCCAGCAGTCAACGACTAGCGGGAGCCTACGAGCAGTACGTC. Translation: CASSQRLAGAYEQYV.

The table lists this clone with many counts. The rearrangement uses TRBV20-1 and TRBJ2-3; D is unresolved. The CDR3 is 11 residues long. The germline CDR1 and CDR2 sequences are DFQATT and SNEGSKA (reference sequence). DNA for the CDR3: TGCAGCTCTACCCAGGCAGATACGCAGTATTTT. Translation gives CSSTQADTQYF.

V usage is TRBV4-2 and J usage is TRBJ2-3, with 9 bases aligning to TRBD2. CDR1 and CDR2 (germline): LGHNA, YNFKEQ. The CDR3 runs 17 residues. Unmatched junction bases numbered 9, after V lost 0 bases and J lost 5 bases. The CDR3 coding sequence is TGTGCCAGCAGCCAAGAGTCGCGGCGGGGGGGGGTAGATACGCAGTATTTT. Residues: CASSQESRRGGVDTQYF.

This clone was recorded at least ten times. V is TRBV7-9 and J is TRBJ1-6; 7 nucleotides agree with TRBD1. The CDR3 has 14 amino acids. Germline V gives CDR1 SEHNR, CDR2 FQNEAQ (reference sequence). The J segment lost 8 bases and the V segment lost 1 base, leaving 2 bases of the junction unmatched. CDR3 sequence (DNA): TGTGCCAGCAGCTTAGGGGACAGCTATTCACCCCTCCACTTT. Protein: CASSLGDSYSPLHF.

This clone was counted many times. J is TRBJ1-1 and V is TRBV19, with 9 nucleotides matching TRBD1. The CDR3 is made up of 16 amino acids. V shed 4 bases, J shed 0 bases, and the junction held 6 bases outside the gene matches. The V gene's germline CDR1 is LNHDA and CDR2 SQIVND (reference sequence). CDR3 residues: CASSRTGDGMNTEAFF. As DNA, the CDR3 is TGTGCCAGTAGTAGGACAGGGGATGGTATGAACACTGAAGCTTTCTTT.

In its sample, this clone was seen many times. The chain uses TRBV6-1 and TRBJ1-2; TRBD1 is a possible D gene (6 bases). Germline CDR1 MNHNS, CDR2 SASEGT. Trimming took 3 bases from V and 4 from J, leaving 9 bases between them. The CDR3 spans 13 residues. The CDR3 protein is CASSEGGLYGYTF. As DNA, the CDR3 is TGTGCCAGCAGTGAGGGGGGGCTCTATGGCTACACCTTC.

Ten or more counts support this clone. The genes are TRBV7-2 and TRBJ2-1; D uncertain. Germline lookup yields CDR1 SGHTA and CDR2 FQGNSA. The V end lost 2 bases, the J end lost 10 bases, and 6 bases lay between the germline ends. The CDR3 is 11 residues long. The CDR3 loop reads CASSLRGEQFF. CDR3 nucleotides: TGTGCCAGCAGCTTAAGAGGAGAGCAGTTCTTC.